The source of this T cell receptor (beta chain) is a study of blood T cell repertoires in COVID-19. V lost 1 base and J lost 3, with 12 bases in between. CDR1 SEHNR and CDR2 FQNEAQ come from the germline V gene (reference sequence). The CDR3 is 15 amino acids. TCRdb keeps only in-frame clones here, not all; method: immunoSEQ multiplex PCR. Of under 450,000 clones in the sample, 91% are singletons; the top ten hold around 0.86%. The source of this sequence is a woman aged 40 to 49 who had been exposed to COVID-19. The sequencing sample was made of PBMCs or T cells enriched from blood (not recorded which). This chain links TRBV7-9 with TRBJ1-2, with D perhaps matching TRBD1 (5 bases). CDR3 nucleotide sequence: TGTGCCAGCAGCTTAGGCGACAGAGACTACTATGGCTACACCTTC. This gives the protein CASSLGDRDYYGYTF. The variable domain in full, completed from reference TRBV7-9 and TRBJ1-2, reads DTGVSQNPRHKITKRGQNVTFRCDPISEHNRLYWYRQTLGQGPEFLTYFQNEAQLEKSRLLSDRFSAERPKGSFSTLEIQRTEQGDSAMYLCASSLGDRDYYGYTFGSGTRLTVV.